The subject of this entry is one T cell receptor beta chain. The antigen remains unidentified. Produced via immunoSEQ multiplex PCR; TCRdb's table is partial and in-frame only. The sample consists of about 35,000 clones, more than 70% of them appearing once. These data belong to a study of T cells in narcolepsy. Whole-study results and caveats: No autoreactive T cell clone sequences appeared in some memory CD4+ repertoires. Comparing one patient's CSF and blood CD4+ clonotypes highlighted HCRT- and TRIB2-specific autoreactive clonotypes. Autoreactive clonotypes reportedly recurred in blood of same and different patients, not controls.

The trim removed 2 bases at V and 5 bases at J, leaving 6 bases unmatched. Germline V lookup: CDR1 ENHRY, CDR2 SYGVKD. The CDR3 is made up of 15 amino acids. The sequenced material came from memory (CD45RA-) CD4+ T cells from blood. This clonotype was sampled from a human donor in good health. V gene TRBV10-3 combines with J gene TRBJ2-7; 10 nucleotides agree with TRBD2. The CDR3 DNA sequence: TGTGCCATCAGTGAGCGGCTAGCGGGAGTCCACGAGCAGTACTTC. It is translated as CAISERLAGVHEQYF.